This TCR beta chain was captured in a study of graft-versus-host responses after intestinal transplantation. Looking at the study overall: Anti-thymocyte globulin induction preceded three to four years of tacrolimus and steroid maintenance in all recipients. Study-wide results and limits: The authors found GvH clones in recipient marrow, some appearing first in ileum or blood.

Proliferating CFSE-low CD3+CD4+ and CD3+CD8+ responders were sorted post-reaction. The data were produced by immunoSEQ multiplex PCR, yet TCRdb's version contains in-frame clones alone and is incomplete. The table has just over 15,000 clones, 30% to 35% seen once. Worth noting for this clone: This may arise from a read error, as a much more abundant clone is one base away.

CDR3 length equals 11 residues. The V gene lost 6 bases and the J gene lost 10 bases, with 12 bases spanning the gap. The V gene's germline CDR1 is LNHDA and CDR2 SQIVND (reference sequence). This chain links TRBV19 with TRBJ1-2; no reliable D call. Material: alloreactive CD4+ T cells from a mixed lymphocyte reaction culture, obtained before intestinal transplant. Regarding subset: CFSE-low proliferating T cells sorted from approximately 6-day pre-transplant mixed lymphocyte reaction (GvH or HvG direction). The clonotype originates from a human patient who received an intestinal transplant. CDR3 in DNA: TGTGCCAGTAGCACACCGAGTGACTACACCTTC. It specifies CASSTPSDYTF.